This TCR beta chain originates from a study of shared clonotypes between healthy human individuals. Whole-study results and caveats: Sequencing of the sorted subsets was shown by rarefaction to be incomplete despite large depth.

With V trimmed by 0 bases and J by 7 bases, 5 bases remained unmatched. The germline CDR1 and CDR2 sequences are SGDLS and YYNGEE. There are 15 residues in the CDR3. In its sample, this clone was seen once. Its antigen is as yet unknown. Repertoires were generated with immunoSEQ multiplex PCR, while TCRdb's copy carries only in-frame clones and drops some. There are hundreds of thousands of clones in the sample; roughly 94% occur only once, and 24% lies in the top ten. Naive CD8 cells were CD45RO-negative, positively selected for CCR7, excluding terminally differentiated effector memory CD45RA+ cells.

This TCR derives from a man under 40 in good health. The material sequenced was naive CD8+ T cells sorted from blood. The chain is built from TRBV9 and TRBJ1-4, with TRBD1 matching over 8 bases. Here the CDR3 reads CASSVEGRGLEKLFF. The CDR3 DNA sequence: TGTGCCAGCAGCGTAGAGGGCAGGGGGCTTGAAAAACTGTTTTTT.